This T cell receptor beta chain was sequenced during a study of T cell repertoires in cytomegalovirus infection. Notes on the study in general: HLA-C-restricted CMV clonotypes gave the most frequent clonotype in two of eight donors.

Germline lookup yields CDR1 SGHNT and CDR2 YYREEE (reference sequence). The V end was cut by 0 bases, the J end by 0 bases, with 15 bases between. The CDR3 extends over 17 amino acids. TCRdb used MiXCR to reprocess the reads, holding one entry per CDR3 protein. The top ten hold roughly 50% of the sample, which has approximately 260,000 distinct CDR3 sequences, approximately 15% seen once. This clonotype was observed a handful of times. Its antigen is still unknown. This clonotype was sampled from a human donor in good health (CMV status not recorded). Some clones in this sample may be carry-over from other donors' samples. The sequenced sample consisted of CD8+ T cells from PBMCs. The rearrangement joins TRBV5-4 to TRBJ1-1, with D unresolved. CDR3 sequence (DNA): TGTGCCAGCAGCTTGGCCGTTCTCGGTCCCATGAACACTGAAGCTTTCTTT. It yields the protein CASSLAVLGPMNTEAFF.